The T cell receptor beta chain under discussion was sequenced for a study of T cell responses to AZD1222 COVID-19 vaccine. Here immunoSEQ multiplex PCR was the method, and the copy in TCRdb shows in-frame clones only, minus some. The sample records 20,000 or so clones, about four fifths being singletons. Trimming took 4 bases from V and 9 from J, leaving 12 bases between them. Per germline, CDR1 MNHEY and CDR2 SVGAGI. This CDR3 comprises 12 residues. Whether given at about 4 or about 12 weeks, second doses were pooled. The sequencing here drew on peripheral blood, taken 28 days after the second AZD1222 dose. The chain couples TRBV6-5 to TRBJ1-1; perhaps TRBD1 as D (6 bases). This receptor was obtained from an adult who received the AZD1222 COVID-19 vaccine. CDR3 nucleotide sequence: TGTGCCAGCAGTTCCTCAGGGGTTAAAGCTTTCTTT. Translated, it gives CASSSSGVKAFF.